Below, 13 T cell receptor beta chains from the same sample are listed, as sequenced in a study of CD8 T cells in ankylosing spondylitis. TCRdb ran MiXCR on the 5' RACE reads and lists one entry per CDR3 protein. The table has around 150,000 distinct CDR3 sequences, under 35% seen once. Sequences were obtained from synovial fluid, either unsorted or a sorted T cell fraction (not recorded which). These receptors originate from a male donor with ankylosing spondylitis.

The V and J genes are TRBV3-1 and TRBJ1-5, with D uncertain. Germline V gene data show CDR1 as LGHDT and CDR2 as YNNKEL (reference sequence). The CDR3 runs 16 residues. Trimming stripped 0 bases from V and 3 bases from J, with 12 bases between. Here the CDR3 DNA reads TGTGCCAGCAGCCAAGACCCAATCTCGGCCAATCAGCCCCAGCATTTT. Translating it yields CASSQDPISANQPQHF.

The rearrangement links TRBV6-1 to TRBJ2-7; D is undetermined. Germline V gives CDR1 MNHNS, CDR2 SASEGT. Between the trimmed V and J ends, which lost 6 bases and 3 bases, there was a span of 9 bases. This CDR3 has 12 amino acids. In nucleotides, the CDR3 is TGTGCCAGCAGCCCACGGTACTACGAGCAGTACTTC. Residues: CASSPRYYEQYF.

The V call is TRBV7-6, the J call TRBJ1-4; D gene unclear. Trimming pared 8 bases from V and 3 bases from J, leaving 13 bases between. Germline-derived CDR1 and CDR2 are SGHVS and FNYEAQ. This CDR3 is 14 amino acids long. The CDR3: CASRALGSNEKLFF. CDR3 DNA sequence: TGTGCCAGCCGGGCGCTGGGGTCTAATGAAAAACTGTTTTTT.

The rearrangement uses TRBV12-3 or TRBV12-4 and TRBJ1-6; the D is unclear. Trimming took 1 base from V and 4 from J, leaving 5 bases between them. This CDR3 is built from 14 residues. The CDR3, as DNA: TGTGCCAGCAGTTTAGTGGCATATAATTCACCCCTCCACTTT. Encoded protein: CASSLVAYNSPLHF.

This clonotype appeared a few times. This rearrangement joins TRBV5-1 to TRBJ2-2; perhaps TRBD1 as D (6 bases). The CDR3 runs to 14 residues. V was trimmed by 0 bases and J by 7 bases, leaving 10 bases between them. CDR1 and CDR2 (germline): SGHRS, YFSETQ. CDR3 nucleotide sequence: TGCGCCAGCAGCTTGGGGGACATTGACGGGGAGCTGTTTTTT. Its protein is CASSLGDIDGELFF. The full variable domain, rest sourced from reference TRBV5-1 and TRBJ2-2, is KAGVTQTPRYLIKTRGQQVTLSCSPISGHRSVSWYQQTPGQGLQFLFEYFSETQRNKGNFPGRFSGRQFSNSRSEMNVSTLELGDSALYLCASSLGDIDGELFFGEGSRLTVL.

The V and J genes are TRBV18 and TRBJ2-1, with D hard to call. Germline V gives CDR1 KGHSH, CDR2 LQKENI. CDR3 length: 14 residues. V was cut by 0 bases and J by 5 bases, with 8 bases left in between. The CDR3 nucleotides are TGTGCCAGCTCACCACCGGATGCGAACAATGAGCAGTTCTTC. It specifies CASSPPDANNEQFF.

CDR3 DNA: TGCGCCAGCAGCTTAGGGGACAGGCTAATGAACACTGAAGCTTTCTTT. It codes for CASSLGDRLMNTEAFF. The gene calls are TRBV5-1 and TRBJ1-1, with 8 bases that match TRBD1. This CDR3 contains 16 residues. The germline gives CDR1 SGHRS, CDR2 YFSETQ. Trimming cost V 2 bases and J 0 bases; bases outside gene matches: 6.

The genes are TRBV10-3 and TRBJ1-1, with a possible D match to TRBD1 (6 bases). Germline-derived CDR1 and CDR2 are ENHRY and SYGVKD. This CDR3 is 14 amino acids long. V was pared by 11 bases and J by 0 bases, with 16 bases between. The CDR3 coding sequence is TGTGCCTCATCATCAGGGGTTATGAACACTGAAGCTTTCTTT. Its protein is CASSSGVMNTEAFF.

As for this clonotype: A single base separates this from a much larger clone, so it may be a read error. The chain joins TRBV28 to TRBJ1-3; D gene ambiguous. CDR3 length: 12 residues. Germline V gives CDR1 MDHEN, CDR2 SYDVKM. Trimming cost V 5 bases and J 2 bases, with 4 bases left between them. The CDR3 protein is CASSIPGNTIYF. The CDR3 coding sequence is TGTGCCAGCAGTATCCCTGGAAACACCATATATTTT.

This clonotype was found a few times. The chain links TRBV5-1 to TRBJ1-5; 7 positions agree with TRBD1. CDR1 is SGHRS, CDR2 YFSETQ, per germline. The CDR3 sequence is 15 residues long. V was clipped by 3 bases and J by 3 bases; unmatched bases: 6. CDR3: CASSSGDSLNQPQHF. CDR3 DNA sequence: TGCGCCAGCAGCTCCGGGGACAGCCTCAATCAGCCCCAGCATTTT.

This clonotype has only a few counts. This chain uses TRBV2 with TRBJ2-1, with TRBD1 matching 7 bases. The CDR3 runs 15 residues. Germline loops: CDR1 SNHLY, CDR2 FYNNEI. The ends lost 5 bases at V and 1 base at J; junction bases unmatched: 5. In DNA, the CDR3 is TGTGCCAGCAGTCCCGGGACAGCATCCTACAATGAGCAGTTCTTC. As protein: CASSPGTASYNEQFF. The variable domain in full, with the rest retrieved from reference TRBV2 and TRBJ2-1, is EPEVTQTPSHQVTQMGQEVILRCVPISNHLYFYWYRQILGQKVEFLVSFYNNEISEKSEIFDDQFSVERPDGSNFTLKIRSTKLEDSAMYFCASSPGTASYNEQFFGPGTRLTVL.

CDR3 sequence (DNA): TGCAGCGTTGAAGATGCCTGGGGGGTTCCCGGGGAGCTGTTTTTT. Translation: CSVEDAWGVPGELFF. This chain joins TRBV29-1 and TRBJ2-2; the D gene is possibly TRBD2 (6 bases). Germline lookup yields CDR1 SQVTM and CDR2 ANQGSEA. V was cut by 0 bases and J by 6 bases, with 14 bases left in between. The CDR3 spans 15 residues.

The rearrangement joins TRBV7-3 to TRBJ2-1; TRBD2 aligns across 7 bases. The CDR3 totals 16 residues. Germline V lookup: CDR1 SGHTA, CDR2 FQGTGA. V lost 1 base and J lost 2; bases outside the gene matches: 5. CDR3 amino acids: CASSLRGGSAYNEQFF. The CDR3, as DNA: TGTGCCAGCAGCTTAAGAGGCGGGAGCGCCTACAATGAGCAGTTCTTC. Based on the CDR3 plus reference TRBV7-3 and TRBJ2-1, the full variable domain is GAGVSQTPSNKVTEKGKYVELRCDPISGHTALYWYRQSLGQGPEFLIYFQGTGAADDSGLPNDRFFAVRPEGSVSTLKIQRTERGDSAVYLCASSLRGGSAYNEQFFGPGTRLTVL.